One sample yielded the 32 T cell receptor beta chains listed below, sequenced in a study of early T cells in non-severe SARS-CoV-2 infection. MiXCR, applied by TCRdb to the 5' RACE reads, yields one record per CDR3 protein. The table includes around 81,000 distinct CDR3 sequences, 13% to 15% detected once. Specimen: whole blood. Receptors were obtained from an adult who was a healthcare worker with PCR-confirmed SARS-CoV-2 infection or an uninfected control (not recorded which).

This clonotype was seen more than once but under ten times. This CDR3 is CASSLARETQYF. CDR3 coding DNA: TGTGCCAGCAGCTTAGCACGAGAGACCCAGTACTTC. The chain uses TRBV11-1 and TRBJ2-5; no reliable D call. Germline loops: CDR1 SGHAT, CDR2 FQDESV (reference sequence). Trimming stripped 0 bases from V and 4 bases from J, with 3 bases between. The CDR3 has 12 residues. Using reference TRBV11-1 and TRBJ2-5 for the parts outside the CDR3, the full variable domain is EAEVAQSPRYKITEKSQAVAFWCDPISGHATLYWYRQILGQGPELLVQFQDESVVDDSQLPKDRFSAERLKGVDSTLKIQPAELGDSAMYLCASSLARETQYFGPGTRLLVL.

V and J are TRBV12-3 or TRBV12-4 and TRBJ2-5, with 10 bases matching TRBD2. Germline trimming cut 6 bases from V and 5 bases from J; bases unmatched to any gene: 15. The CDR3 sequence is 17 residues long. The CDR3 reads CASSVVVAGGLGETQYF. Written as DNA, the CDR3 is TGTGCCAGCAGCGTCGTGGTAGCGGGGGGTCTGGGGGAGACCCAGTACTTC.

V gene TRBV6-2 or TRBV6-3 combines with J gene TRBJ1-5, with D maybe TRBD1 (5 bases). V lost 5 bases to trimming and J lost 2 bases, with 13 bases between them. The V gene's germline CDR1 is MNHEY and CDR2 SVGEGT. CDR3 size: 15 residues. The CDR3 protein is CASSNPGPGNQPQHF. The CDR3 coding sequence is TGTGCCAGCAGTAACCCGGGGCCTGGCAATCAGCCCCAGCATTTT.

This clonotype was seen a handful of times. V is TRBV5-1 and J is TRBJ2-3; D remains unclear. The CDR3 loop spans 12 amino acids. V gave up 4 bases and J gave up 6 bases, with 9 bases separating them. Germline CDR1 is SGHRS and CDR2 is YFSETQ. CDR3 loop: CASSGFDDTQYF. DNA for the CDR3: TGCGCCAGCAGCGGATTTGATGATACGCAGTATTTT.

This clonotype has a count of ten or more. This rearrangement joins TRBV3-1 to TRBJ1-1; D is undetermined. CDR1 LGHDT and CDR2 YNNKEL come from the germline V gene (reference sequence). With 3 bases removed from V and 4 bases from J, the gap between germline ends came to 9 bases. The CDR3 runs to 13 residues. CDR3 loop: CASSHNEGTEAFF. The CDR3 nucleotides read TGTGCCAGCAGCCATAATGAGGGCACTGAAGCTTTCTTT.

The rearrangement joins TRBV28 to TRBJ1-5, with TRBD1 as a possible D gene (5 bases). Germline lookup yields CDR1 MDHEN and CDR2 SYDVKM. V dropped 4 bases and J dropped 2 bases, with 27 bases sitting between them. This CDR3 region has 20 residues. The CDR3 region has the DNA TGTGCCAGCAGTTCTCCCGGGACTGTTCTCCTGACGCGTCGCAATCAGCCCCAGCATTTT. Translating it yields CASSSPGTVLLTRRNQPQHF.

This clonotype was counted at least ten times. V usage is TRBV3-1 and J usage is TRBJ1-2, with 8 bases lining up with TRBD1. The CDR3 extends over 15 amino acids. V lost 5 bases to trimming and J lost 4 bases; unmatched junction nucleotides: 9. Germline loops: CDR1 LGHDT, CDR2 YNNKEL (reference sequence). The CDR3 DNA follows: TGTGCCAGCAGCAGGGACAGGTCGTCAACCTATGGCTACACCTTC. Translated, it gives CASSRDRSSTYGYTF. The full variable domain, rest sourced from reference TRBV3-1 and TRBJ1-2, is DTAVSQTPKYLVTQMGNDKSIKCEQNLGHDTMYWYKQDSKKFLKIMFSYNNKELIINETVPNRFSPKSPDKAHLNLHINSLELGDSAVYFCASSRDRSSTYGYTFGSGTRLTVV.

V usage is TRBV6-6 and J usage is TRBJ2-1, with D unclear. The germline CDR1 and CDR2 sequences are MNHNY and SVGAGI (reference sequence). V shed 7 bases and J shed 6 bases, with 16 bases lying between them. CDR3 size: 14 residues. CDR3 DNA: TGTGCCAGCACCAACAACGACATCTCCAATGAGCAGTTCTTC. As protein: CASTNNDISNEQFF.

V gene TRBV5-6 combines with J gene TRBJ2-7, with D possibly being TRBD1 (5 bases). The V end lost 4 bases, the J end lost 4 bases, and 12 bases lay between the germline ends. This CDR3 region has 13 residues. Germline values: CDR1 SGHDT, CDR2 YYEEEE. In DNA form, the CDR3 reads TGTGCCAGCAGCCCATGGGGCCCTTACGAGCAGTACTTC. Translated: CASSPWGPYEQYF.

This clonotype was counted many times. V gene TRBV5-6 combines with J gene TRBJ2-1, with no clear D. Trimming stripped 0 bases from V and 14 bases from J, with 12 bases between. Germline V CDR1 and CDR2: SGHDT, YYEEEE. This CDR3 comprises 12 residues. CDR3 in DNA: TGTGCCAGCAGCTTGGCCGCACTTAATGAGTTCTTC. This codes for CASSLAALNEFF.

This clonotype was counted only a few times. V gene TRBV9 combines with J gene TRBJ2-2; either TRBD1 or TRBD2 may fit D (5 bases each). There are 15 residues in the CDR3. CDR1 is SGDLS and CDR2 is YYNGEE in the germline V gene. Trimming pared 2 bases from V and 5 bases from J, leaving 13 bases between. CDR3 DNA: TGTGCCAGCAGCGTCGGGACCCCCGGAACCGGGGAGCTGTTTTTT. Encoded protein: CASSVGTPGTGELFF.

The CDR3 DNA is TGCAGTTCTTCCGATCCACCTAGGCAGTACTTC. This translates into CSSSDPPRQYF. V usage is TRBV20-1 and J usage is TRBJ2-7; D is undetermined. The germline V and J ends were trimmed by 8 bases and 9 bases, with 17 bases remaining between them. Germline CDR1 DFQATT, CDR2 SNEGSKA (reference sequence). There are 11 residues in the CDR3.

A few counts support this clonotype. The rearrangement links TRBV5-1 to TRBJ2-4, with D unclear. V dropped 3 bases and J dropped 0 bases, with 13 bases sitting between them. The germline V gene encodes CDR1 SGHRS and CDR2 YFSETQ. The CDR3 loop spans 16 amino acids. The CDR3 loop reads CASSSDLSLAKNIQYF. Written as DNA, the CDR3 is TGCGCCAGCAGCTCCGACTTAAGTCTAGCCAAAAACATTCAGTACTTC.

A few counts support this clonotype. This chain uses TRBV28 with TRBJ1-2; D call uncertain. This CDR3 region has 13 residues. Trimming took 5 bases from V and 3 from J, leaving 10 bases between them. Germline CDR1 reads MDHEN; CDR2 reads SYDVKM. The CDR3 is CASSTTTYYGYTF. As DNA, the CDR3 is TGTGCCAGCAGTACTACGACTTACTATGGCTACACCTTC.

This clonotype was recorded a few times. V is TRBV18 and J is TRBJ2-3; D may be TRBD2 (6 bases). V was shortened by 3 bases and J by 7 bases, with 20 bases between the two germline ends. The length of the CDR3 is 16 residues. Germline CDR1 KGHSH, CDR2 LQKENI. DNA of the CDR3: TGTGCCAGCTCACCCGTGGCGGGGCCGGGATCAAATACGCAGTATTTT. This codes for CASSPVAGPGSNTQYF.

Ten or more counts support this clonotype. The chain uses TRBV5-6 and TRBJ2-7, with D possibly matching TRBD1 (6 bases). The V end was cut by 4 bases, the J end by 5 bases, with 16 bases between. The CDR3 totals 14 residues. CDR1 and CDR2 (germline): SGHDT, YYEEEE. The CDR3 bases are TGTGCCAGCAGCGCAGGGGTCTGGTTTGACGAGCAGTACTTC. This codes for CASSAGVWFDEQYF.

This clonotype was observed a few times. The genes are TRBV12-3 or TRBV12-4 and TRBJ1-1; a weak D match, TRBD1 (6 bases). The CDR3 extends over 14 amino acids. The V end lost 6 bases, the J end lost 0 bases, and 11 bases lay between the germline ends. For the CDR3, the DNA is TGTGCCAGCAGGGAGAGGGGGGTGAACACTGAAGCTTTCTTT. This translates into CASRERGVNTEAFF.

This clonotype was seen at least ten times. The gene calls are TRBV7-8 and TRBJ2-1; 10 bases match TRBD2. Germline V gene sequence: CDR1 SGHVS, CDR2 FQNEAQ. V dropped 3 bases and J dropped 0; count of bases not matched to a gene: 8. The CDR3 consists of 18 residues. The CDR3 DNA follows: TGTGCCAGCAGCTTCGGAAAGCGGGGGGGGAGCTCCTACAATGAGCAGTTCTTC. Its protein is CASSFGKRGGSSYNEQFF.

The table lists this clonotype with a few counts. V and J are TRBV28 and TRBJ1-1; no definite D call. Germline V gives CDR1 MDHEN, CDR2 SYDVKM. V lost 11 bases to trimming and J lost 3 bases, with 7 bases between them. The length of the CDR3 is 10 residues. CDR3 region: CASRDTEAFF. Written as DNA, the CDR3 is TGTGCCTCTAGGGACACTGAAGCTTTCTTT. The variable domain in full, with the rest retrieved from reference TRBV28 and TRBJ1-1, is DVKVTQSSRYLVKRTGEKVFLECVQDMDHENMFWYRQDPGLGLRLIYFSYDVKMKEKGDIPEGYSVSREKKERFSLILESASTNQTSMYLCASRDTEAFFGQGTRLTVV.

The sample holds many counts of this clonotype. V and J are TRBV28 and TRBJ2-1; 8 nucleotides agree with TRBD2. V lost 4 bases, J lost 7 bases, and 9 bases stayed unmatched. Germline V gives CDR1 MDHEN, CDR2 SYDVKM. The CDR3 loop spans 15 amino acids. The CDR3 region is CASSSGGARWNEQFF. The CDR3 DNA reads TGTGCCAGCAGTTCGGGGGGGGCTCGGTGGAATGAGCAGTTCTTC. The variable domain in full, completed from reference TRBV28 and TRBJ2-1, reads DVKVTQSSRYLVKRTGEKVFLECVQDMDHENMFWYRQDPGLGLRLIYFSYDVKMKEKGDIPEGYSVSREKKERFSLILESASTNQTSMYLCASSSGGARWNEQFFGPGTRLTVL.

In its sample, this clonotype was seen a few times. The chain couples TRBV6-4 to TRBJ1-1; D remains ambiguous. This CDR3 is built from 13 residues. Between the trimmed V and J ends, which lost 4 bases and 0 bases, there was a span of 6 bases. Germline assignment: CDR1 MRHNA and CDR2 SNTAGT. CDR3 sequence (DNA): TGTGCCAGCAGTGCATACATGAACACTGAAGCTTTCTTT. The encoded protein is CASSAYMNTEAFF.

This clonotype was recorded once. The V and J genes are TRBV28 and TRBJ2-7; TRBD2 matches at 10 bases. This CDR3 has 15 residues. CDR1 is MDHEN and CDR2 is SYDVKM in the germline V gene. Trimming took 6 bases from V and 3 from J; bases not matched to a gene: 8. In DNA, the CDR3 is TGTGCCAGCAGCCTCCCACTAGCGGGGTTCTACGAGCAGTACTTC. Encoded protein: CASSLPLAGFYEQYF.

This clonotype was seen more than once but under ten times. V usage is TRBV6-2 or TRBV6-3 and J usage is TRBJ1-1; TRBD1 agrees at 7 bases. The V gene end was trimmed by 6 bases and the J gene end by 0 bases; junction bases not matched to a gene: 13. Germline CDR1 and CDR2: MNHEY and SVGEGT. The CDR3 is made up of 17 amino acids. The CDR3 sequence: CASSSHPGQILNTEAFF. In nucleotides, the CDR3 is TGTGCCAGCAGCTCCCATCCGGGACAGATATTGAACACTGAAGCTTTCTTT.

The chain couples TRBV14 to TRBJ2-2, with D perhaps matching TRBD2 (6 bases). Germline CDR1 and CDR2: SGHDN and FVKESK. V was clipped by 3 bases and J by 3 bases, with 8 bases between them. The CDR3 totals 14 residues. The CDR3 nucleotides read TGTGCCAGCAGCCACGCGGGGTACACCGGGGAGCTGTTTTTT. Encoded protein: CASSHAGYTGELFF.

For this clonotype: At one end the junction does not follow the germline gene, possibly because of a read error. V usage is TRBV2 and J usage is TRBJ2-1, with D maybe TRBD1 (5 bases). CDR1 is SNHLY and CDR2 is FYNNEI in the germline V gene. This CDR3 comprises 10 residues. The DNA of the CDR3 is TGCGCCAGCAGGGCGTATGAGCAGTTCTTC. Protein sequence: CASRAYEQFF.

This clonotype was seen a handful of times. A junction end diverges from the germline sequence, so it may reflect a read error. The chain employs TRBV18 and TRBJ1-1, with D possibly matching TRBD1 (6 bases). Germline loops: CDR1 KGHSH, CDR2 LQKENI. This CDR3 contains 17 residues. The CDR3 bases are TGTGTCAGCTCACCAGGGGCCATGGCCGCTAGGAACACTGAAGCTTTCTTT. Amino acid sequence: CVSSPGAMAARNTEAFF.

The chain is built from TRBV29-1 and TRBJ1-2, with 10 bases aligning to TRBD1. Germline V gene sequence: CDR1 SQVTM, CDR2 ANQGSEA. CDR3 length: 12 residues. V lost 6 bases and J lost 7; bases outside the gene matches: 5. DNA for the CDR3: TGCAGCGTAAGACAGGGGGCCATTGGCTACACCTTC. This encodes CSVRQGAIGYTF.

The table lists this clonotype with many counts. The chain is built from TRBV7-8 and TRBJ2-5, with no clear D. Germline V gene lookup returns CDR1 SGHVS and CDR2 FQNEAQ. The CDR3 has 14 amino acids. V was trimmed by 5 bases and J by 1 base, leaving 11 bases between them. CDR3 sequence reads: CASSLDPGQETQYF. The CDR3 DNA follows: TGTGCCAGCAGCCTCGATCCGGGCCAAGAGACCCAGTACTTC.

This clonotype occurred many times. The rearrangement uses TRBV7-2 and TRBJ1-2; 8 positions agree with TRBD1. Germline CDR1 and CDR2: SGHTA and FQGNSA. This CDR3 has 15 amino acids. Trimming removed 3 bases from V and 7 bases from J; junction bases left unmatched: 10. The CDR3 sequence is CASSLETGTGRGYTF. The CDR3 DNA reads TGTGCCAGCAGCTTGGAAACCGGGACAGGTCGTGGCTACACCTTC.

This clonotype was observed a few times. The chain is built from TRBV7-2 and TRBJ1-2; D gene uncertain. This CDR3 has 13 amino acids. Germline V gives CDR1 SGHTA, CDR2 FQGNSA. V lost 2 bases and J lost 3, with 7 bases in between. The CDR3, as DNA: TGTGCCAGCAGCTTAAATGCAGACTATGGCTACACCTTC. It specifies CASSLNADYGYTF.

Many counts were recorded for this clonotype. The J gene is TRBJ2-1, the V gene TRBV6-1; no definite D call. CDR1 and CDR2 (germline): MNHNS, SASEGT. This CDR3 comprises 11 residues. V was clipped by 1 base and J by 9 bases, with 4 bases between them. For the CDR3, the DNA is TGTGCCAGCAGTGAAGGAGGTGAGCAGTTCTTC. Translation gives CASSEGGEQFF.

This clonotype was counted many times. This chain joins TRBV11-2 and TRBJ2-3; a weak D match, TRBD2 (6 bases). V was shortened by 4 bases and J by 2 bases, with 13 bases between the two germline ends. The CDR3 spans 15 residues. Germline lookup yields CDR1 SGHAT and CDR2 FQNNGV. The DNA for the CDR3 is TGTGCCAGCAGCTCGCCCGGGGGTCTCACAGATACGCAGTATTTT. Protein: CASSSPGGLTDTQYF.